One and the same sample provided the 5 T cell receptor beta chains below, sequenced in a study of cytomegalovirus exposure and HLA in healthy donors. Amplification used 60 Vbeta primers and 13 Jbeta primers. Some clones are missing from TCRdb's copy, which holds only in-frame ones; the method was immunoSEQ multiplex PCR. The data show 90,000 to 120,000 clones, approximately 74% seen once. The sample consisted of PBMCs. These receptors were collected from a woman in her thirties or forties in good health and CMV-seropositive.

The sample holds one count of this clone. Here the CDR3 reads CATGDIGGVLEQYF. The CDR3 DNA reads as TGTGCCACCGGAGATATCGGAGGGGTCCTCGAGCAGTACTTC. The J gene is TRBJ2-7, the V gene TRBV6-5; TRBD2 might be the D (6 bases). The CDR3 covers 14 residues. Germline CDR1 is MNHEY and CDR2 is SVGAGI. V lost 10 bases and J 6 bases, leaving 22 bases between the germline ends.

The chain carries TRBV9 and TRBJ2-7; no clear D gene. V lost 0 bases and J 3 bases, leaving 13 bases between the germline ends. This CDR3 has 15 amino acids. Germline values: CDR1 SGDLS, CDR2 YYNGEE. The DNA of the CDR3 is TGTGCCAGCAGCGTAGTCCAGGTAACCCACTACGAGCAGTACTTC. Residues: CASSVVQVTHYEQYF. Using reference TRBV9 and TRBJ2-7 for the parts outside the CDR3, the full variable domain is DSGVTQTPKHLITATGQRVTLRCSPRSGDLSVYWYQQSLDQGLQFLIQYYNGEERAKGNILERFSAQQFPDLHSELNLSSLELGDSALYFCASSVVQVTHYEQYFGPGTRLTVT.

In DNA form, the CDR3 reads TGTGCCAGCAGCTACCGGGACTCTAATTCACCCCTCCACTTT. Translating it yields CASSYRDSNSPLHF. The J gene is TRBJ1-6, the V gene TRBV7-9; TRBD1 might be the D (5 bases). Germline-derived CDR1 and CDR2 are SEHNR and FQNEAQ (reference sequence). The CDR3 spans 14 residues. The V gene lost 4 bases and the J gene lost 6 bases, with 10 bases spanning the gap.

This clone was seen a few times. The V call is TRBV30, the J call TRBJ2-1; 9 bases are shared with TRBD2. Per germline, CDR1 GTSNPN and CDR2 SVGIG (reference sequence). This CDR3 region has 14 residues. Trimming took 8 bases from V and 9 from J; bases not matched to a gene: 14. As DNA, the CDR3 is TGTGCCGCAACCGGGCTAGCGGGGTATCTTGAGCAGTTCTTC. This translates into CAATGLAGYLEQFF.

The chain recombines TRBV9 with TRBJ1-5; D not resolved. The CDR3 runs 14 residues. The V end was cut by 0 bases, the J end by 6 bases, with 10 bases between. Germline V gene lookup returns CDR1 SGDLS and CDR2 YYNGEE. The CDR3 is CASSVGLDGQPQHF. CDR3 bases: TGTGCCAGCAGCGTAGGGCTTGATGGTCAGCCCCAGCATTTT.